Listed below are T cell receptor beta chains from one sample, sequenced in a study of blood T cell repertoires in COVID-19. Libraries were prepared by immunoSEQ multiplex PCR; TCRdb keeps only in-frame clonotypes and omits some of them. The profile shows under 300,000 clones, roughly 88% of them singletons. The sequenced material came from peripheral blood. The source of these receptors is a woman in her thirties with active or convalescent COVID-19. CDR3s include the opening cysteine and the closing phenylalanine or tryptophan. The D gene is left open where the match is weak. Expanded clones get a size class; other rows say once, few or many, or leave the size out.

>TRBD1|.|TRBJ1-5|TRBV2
CASSGTGDQPQHF
TGTGCCAGCAGCGGGACAGGAGATCAGCCCCAGCATTTT
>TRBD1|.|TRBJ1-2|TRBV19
CASIGDRPNYGYTF
TGTGCCAGTATCGGGGACAGACCTAACTATGGCTACACCTTC
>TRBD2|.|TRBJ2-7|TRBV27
CASSPRIAGGAPYEQYF
TGTGCCAGCAGTCCTCGTATAGCGGGGGGCGCCCCCTACGAGCAGTACTTC
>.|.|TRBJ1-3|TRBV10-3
CAAGGGAFGNTIYF
TGTGCCGCCGGCGGGGGGGCGTTTGGAAACACCATATATTTT
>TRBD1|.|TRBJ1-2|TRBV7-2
CASSLVGQTNYGYTF
TGTGCCAGCAGCTTAGTGGGACAGACTAACTATGGCTACACCTTC
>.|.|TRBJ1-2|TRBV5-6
CASSPTPRGGYGYTF
TGTGCCAGCAGCCCGACACCTCGGGGGGGGTATGGCTACACCTTC
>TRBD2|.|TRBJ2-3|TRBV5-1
CASSLGASGGGDTQYF
TGCGCCAGCAGCTTGGGTGCTAGCGGGGGTGGAGATACGCAGTATTTT
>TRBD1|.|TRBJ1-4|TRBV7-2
CASSPDRGRDEKLFF
TGTGCCAGCAGCCCGGACAGGGGACGGGATGAAAAACTGTTTTTT
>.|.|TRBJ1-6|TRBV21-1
CASYRDRLSF
TGTGCCAGCTATAGGGACAGGCTGTCTTTT
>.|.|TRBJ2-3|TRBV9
CASSVEGVSTDTQYF
TGTGCCAGCAGCGTAGAGGGGGTTAGCACAGATACGCAGTATTTT
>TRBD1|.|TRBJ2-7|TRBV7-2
CASSLDRGWEEQYF
TGTGCCAGCAGCTTAGACAGGGGGTGGGAGGAGCAGTACTTC
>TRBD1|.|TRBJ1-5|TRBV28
CASSFLGQGGQPQHF
TGTGCCAGCAGTTTCCTAGGACAGGGCGGGCAGCCCCAGCATTTT
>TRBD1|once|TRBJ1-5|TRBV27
CASRNSGQGYNQPQHF
TGTGCCAGCAGGAATTCCGGACAGGGCTACAATCAGCCCCAGCATTTT
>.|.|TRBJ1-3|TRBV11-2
CASSPRQDSGNTIYF
TGTGCCAGCAGCCCCAGACAGGACTCTGGAAACACCATATATTTT
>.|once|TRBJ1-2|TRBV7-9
CASSLEMDRRNGYTF
TGTGCCAGCAGCTTAGAAATGGACAGAAGGAATGGCTACACCTTC
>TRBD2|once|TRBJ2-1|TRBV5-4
CASSGFTSGGAGEQFF
TGTGCCAGCAGCGGATTTACTAGCGGGGGGGCGGGTGAGCAGTTCTTC
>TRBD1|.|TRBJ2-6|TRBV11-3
CASSSGQGASGANVLTF
TGTGCCAGCAGCTCCGGACAGGGGGCTTCTGGGGCCAACGTCCTGACTTTC
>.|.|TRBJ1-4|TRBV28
CASTRTDSTNEKLFF
TGTGCCAGCACCCGGACAGATTCAACTAATGAAAAACTGTTTTTT
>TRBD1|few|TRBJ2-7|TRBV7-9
CASSPGTEPYEQYF
TGTGCCAGCAGCCCGGGGACAGAGCCCTACGAGCAGTACTTC
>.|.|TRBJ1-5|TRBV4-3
CASSQEWGPGQPQHF
TGCGCCAGCAGCCAAGAATGGGGGCCCGGTCAGCCCCAGCATTTT
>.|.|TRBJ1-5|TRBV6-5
CASRHRSNQPQHF
TGTGCCAGCAGACACAGAAGCAATCAGCCCCAGCATTTT
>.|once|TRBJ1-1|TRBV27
CASSSTSTGHMNTEAFF
TGTGCCAGCAGTTCAACCTCCACGGGACACATGAACACTGAAGCTTTCTTT
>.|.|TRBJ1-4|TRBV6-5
CASSRQGEKLFF
TGTGCCAGCAGTCGCCAGGGAGAAAAACTGTTTTTT
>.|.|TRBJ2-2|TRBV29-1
CSGGLSGELFF
TGCAGCGGAGGATTAAGCGGGGAGCTGTTTTTT
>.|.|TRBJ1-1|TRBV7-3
CASSLGGGNTEAFF
TGTGCCAGCAGCTTAGGGGGAGGAAACACTGAAGCTTTCTTT
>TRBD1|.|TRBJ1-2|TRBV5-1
CASSSATTGGISGYTF
TGCGCCAGCAGCTCGGCTACGACAGGGGGGATTTCTGGCTACACCTTC
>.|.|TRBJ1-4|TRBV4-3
CASSQQSGAAGTLFF
TGCGCCAGCAGCCAGCAATCAGGGGCTGCGGGTACACTGTTTTTT
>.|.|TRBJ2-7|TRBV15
CATSHRTVYEQYF
TGTGCCACCAGCCACCGGACAGTCTACGAGCAGTACTTC
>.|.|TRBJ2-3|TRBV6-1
CASSELWSTTDTQYF
TGTGCCAGCAGTGAATTGTGGAGCACCACAGATACGCAGTATTTT
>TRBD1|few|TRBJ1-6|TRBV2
CATSATGRDSPLHF
TGTGCCACCTCAGCGACAGGGCGGGATTCACCCCTCCACTTT
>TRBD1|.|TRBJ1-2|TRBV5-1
CASMGDRDGYGYTF
TGCGCCAGCATGGGGGACAGGGACGGCTATGGCTACACCTTC
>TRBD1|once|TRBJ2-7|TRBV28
CASSRPGQGTYEQYF
TGTGCCAGCTCCCGGCCGGGACAGGGTACCTACGAGCAGTACTTC
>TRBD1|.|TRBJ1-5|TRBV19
CASSPFSTGGLNRANQPQHF
TGTGCCAGTAGTCCTTTCTCGACAGGGGGTCTTAACCGGGCCAATCAGCCCCAGCATTTT
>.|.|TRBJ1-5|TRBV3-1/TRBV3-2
CASSRMTGQPQHF
TGTGCCAGCAGCCGGATGACGGGTCAGCCCCAGCATTTT
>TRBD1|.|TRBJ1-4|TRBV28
CASTRDRANEKLFF
TGTGCCAGCACCCGGGACAGAGCAAATGAAAAACTGTTTTTT
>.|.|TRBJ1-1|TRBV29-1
CSVDPGGTEAFF
TGCAGCGTCGATCCTGGGGGGACTGAAGCTTTCTTT
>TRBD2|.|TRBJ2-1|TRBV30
CAWRPSGSSYNEQFF
TGTGCCTGGAGACCTAGCGGGAGCTCCTACAATGAGCAGTTCTTC
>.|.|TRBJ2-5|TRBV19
CASSQVIWETQYF
TGTGCCAGTAGTCAGGTTATTTGGGAGACCCAGTACTTC
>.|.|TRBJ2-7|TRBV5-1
CASSLVQGGGGSEQYF
TGCGCCAGCAGCTTGGTCCAGGGTGGGGGCGGCTCCGAGCAGTACTTC